A selection of T cell receptor beta chains follows, all from one sample in a study of T cells in Graves' hyperthyroidism and ophthalmopathy. A single record per CDR3 protein comes from TCRdb applying MiXCR to the multiplex PCR reads. The data contain about 640,000 distinct CDR3 sequences, 20% to 25% of them seen just once; the ten biggest clones take up over 30%. The sequencing input was blood. The source of these receptors is a young man with Graves' ophthalmopathy. CDR3s include the opening cysteine and the closing phenylalanine or tryptophan. D genes are given only for firm matches. Not every row has a clone size; where given, it reads once, few, many or a size class.

>TRBV6-2/TRBV6-3|TRBJ2-7|few|.
CASSRTLQYSYEQYF
TGTGCCAGCAGTCGTACACTCCAATACTCCTACGAGCAGTACTTC
>TRBV7-2|TRBJ2-4|.|.
CPLLGETNIQYF
TGCCCCCTGCTAGGGGAGACGAACATTCAGTACTTC
>TRBV28|TRBJ1-1|.|.
CASSRVIEAFF
TGTGCCAGCAGCCGAGTGATTGAAGCTTTCTTT
>TRBV28|TRBJ2-7|.|.
CASSPFEMASYEQYF
TGTGCCAGCAGTCCCTTTGAGATGGCGTCCTACGAGCAGTACTTC
>TRBV29-1|TRBJ2-7|few|.
CSVVWTGRGSEQYF
TGCAGCGTTGTGTGGACAGGGAGGGGATCCGAGCAGTACTTC
>TRBV6-1|TRBJ2-2|few|.
CASSEWVLGTGELFF
TGTGCCAGCAGTGAATGGGTGCTGGGCACCGGGGAGCTGTTTTTT
>TRBV10-3|TRBJ2-5|.|.
CAISERGTTQETQYF
TGTGCCATCAGTGAGAGAGGGACAACCCAGGAGACCCAGTACTTC
>TRBV7-2|TRBJ1-2|few|.
CASSLAEGRNYGYTF
TGTGCCAGCAGCTTAGCGGAGGGTAGGAACTATGGCTACACCTTC
>TRBV5-1|TRBJ2-6|.|.
CASAAALSGANVLTF
TGCGCCAGCGCGGCAGCTCTTTCTGGGGCCAACGTCCTGACTTTC
>TRBV7-3|TRBJ2-1|few|TRBD1
CASSLLPTQLDRGVYNEQFF
TGTGCCAGCAGCTTACTCCCCACCCAACTGGACAGGGGGGTATACAATGAGCAGTTCTTC